The 21 T cell receptor beta chains below all came from one sample that was sequenced in a study of T-cell memory formation after mild COVID-19. Using its own MiXCR run on the 5' RACE reads, TCRdb lists one record per CDR3 protein. The sample lists fewer than 350,000 distinct CDR3 sequences, under 20% seen once, with about 23% in the top ten. The sample consisted of PBMCs or a T cell subset sorted from them (not recorded which). The receptors shown here come from a man in his late teens or twenties who had mild COVID-19 (a few samples of this study predate the infection). Cell type and time point are not known.

This clonotype was recorded many times. A read error may produce the germline difference seen at one junction end. The gene calls are TRBV12-3 or TRBV12-4 and TRBJ2-1, with TRBD2 matching over 7 bases. This CDR3 comprises 15 residues. CDR3 sequence reads: CASRLAGPEANEQFF. The CDR3 nucleotides are TGTGCCAGCAGATTAGCGGGCCCCGAGGCCAATGAGCAGTTCTTC.

The genes are TRBV6-2 or TRBV6-3 and TRBJ2-5, with D uncertain. Between the trimmed V and J ends, which lost 5 bases and 5 bases, there was a span of 9 bases. CDR3 length: 12 amino acids. The germline V gene encodes CDR1 MNHEY and CDR2 SVGEGT. The CDR3 loop is CASSNPTETQYF. In DNA form, the CDR3 reads TGTGCCAGCAGTAACCCTACGGAGACCCAGTACTTC.

The chain has TRBV2 and TRBJ2-7; the match to TRBD2 covers 10 bases. With V trimmed by 8 bases and J by 2 bases, 6 bases remained unmatched. Per the germline V gene, CDR1 is SNHLY and CDR2 is FYNNEI. The CDR3 spans 14 residues. The CDR3 DNA sequence: TGTGCCAGCGGGGGGACTAGCGAGGCCTACGAGCAGTACTTC. Its translation: CASGGTSEAYEQYF. The whole variable domain, filled in from reference TRBV2 and TRBJ2-7, reads EPEVTQTPSHQVTQMGQEVILRCVPISNHLYFYWYRQILGQKVEFLVSFYNNEISEKSEIFDDQFSVERPDGSNFTLKIRSTKLEDSAMYFCASGGTSEAYEQYFGPGTRLTVT.

This clonotype was observed a few times. The chain carries TRBV5-1 and TRBJ2-1, with TRBD2 as a possible D gene (5 bases). CDR1 is SGHRS, CDR2 YFSETQ, per germline. There are 15 residues in the CDR3. Between the trimmed V and J ends, which lost 3 bases and 6 bases, there was a span of 16 bases. The CDR3 sequence: CASSWGSGWGNEQFF. The DNA of the CDR3 is TGCGCCAGCAGCTGGGGTTCGGGATGGGGCAATGAGCAGTTCTTC.

There are a few counts of this clonotype. V usage is TRBV20-1 and J usage is TRBJ2-7; D remains unclear. This CDR3 comprises 11 residues. The germline V gene encodes CDR1 DFQATT and CDR2 SNEGSKA (reference sequence). The V and J ends lost 6 bases and 6 bases respectively, with 12 bases between them. This CDR3 is CSAKTGFEQYV. The CDR3 nucleotides are TGCAGTGCGAAGACGGGTTTCGAGCAGTACGTC.

This clonotype was counted ten times or more. The chain links TRBV5-1 to TRBJ2-1, with 8 bases identical to TRBD2. The germline V gene has CDR1 SGHRS and CDR2 YFSETQ. The V segment lost 3 bases and the J segment 0 bases; nucleotides outside the gene matches: 14. This CDR3 has 19 residues. The CDR3 sequence is CASSSVGGAEYGSYNEQFF. The DNA of the CDR3 is TGCGCCAGCAGCTCGGTCGGGGGGGCCGAGTACGGCTCCTACAATGAGCAGTTCTTC.

This chain joins TRBV9 and TRBJ1-1; D possibly corresponds to TRBD1 (6 bases). V dropped 2 bases and J dropped 0 bases, with 8 bases sitting between them. CDR1 and CDR2 from the germline V gene are SGDLS and YYNGEE. There are 14 residues in the CDR3. The CDR3 DNA reads TGTGCCAGCAGCGTGGACAGCCTGAACACTGAAGCTTTCTTT. Its translation: CASSVDSLNTEAFF.

The J gene is TRBJ2-7, the V gene TRBV20-1; 8 bases are shared with TRBD2. This CDR3 comprises 16 residues. V lost 3 bases, J lost 3 bases, and 13 bases stayed unmatched. The V gene's germline CDR1 is DFQATT and CDR2 SNEGSKA (reference sequence). CDR3 sequence (DNA): TGCAGTGCTAGCCCCCCCATTAGCGGGACCAGCTACGAGCAGTACTTC. It codes for CSASPPISGTSYEQYF.

In DNA form, the CDR3 reads TGTGCCAGCACCATCGAAGGTGAAGCTTTCTTT. Translated, it gives CASTIEGEAFF. V is TRBV2 and J is TRBJ1-1; D remains ambiguous. The CDR3 loop spans 11 amino acids. The V end lost 7 bases, the J end lost 7 bases, and 10 bases lay between the germline ends. Germline V gene data show CDR1 as SNHLY and CDR2 as FYNNEI.

This clonotype was seen only a few times. This sequence joins TRBV5-1 and TRBJ2-6; D not certain. The V and J ends lost 7 bases and 0 bases respectively, with 5 bases between them. The CDR3 spans 13 residues. The germline V gene encodes CDR1 SGHRS and CDR2 YFSETQ. The CDR3 loop reads CASHLSGANVLTF. The CDR3 region has the DNA TGCGCCAGCCATCTCTCTGGGGCCAACGTCCTGACTTTC.

The V and J genes are TRBV5-6 and TRBJ2-7, with D uncertain. Germline V CDR1 and CDR2: SGHDT, YYEEEE. The CDR3 totals 13 residues. V lost 0 bases to trimming and J lost 2 bases, with 6 bases between them. In DNA, the CDR3 is TGTGCCAGCAGCTTGGCGGGTCCCTACGAGCAGTACGTC. Translation: CASSLAGPYEQYV.

This chain connects TRBV7-2 to TRBJ2-3; D ambiguous. This CDR3 region has 12 residues. Germline V gene sequence: CDR1 SGHTA, CDR2 FQGNSA. Trimming removed 5 bases at V and 8 bases at J, with 11 bases between. This CDR3 reads CASSPEYLTQYF. For the CDR3, the DNA is TGTGCCAGCAGCCCGGAGTATCTTACGCAGTATTTT.

The rearrangement joins TRBV7-9 to TRBJ1-1; D remains unclear. CDR1 and CDR2 from the germline V gene are SEHNR and FQNEAQ (reference sequence). Trimming took 3 bases from V and 1 from J, leaving 9 bases between them. The CDR3 has 14 amino acids. The CDR3 coding sequence is TGTGCCAGCAGCTTTATTTCACGGAACACTGAAGCTTTCTTT. Amino acids: CASSFISRNTEAFF.

The table lists this clonotype with many counts. This rearrangement joins TRBV6-2 or TRBV6-3 to TRBJ2-5, with 15 nucleotides matching TRBD2. The CDR3 extends over 15 amino acids. J was trimmed by 11 bases and V by 8 bases; bases with no gene match: 12. CDR1 is MNHEY and CDR2 is SVGEGT in the germline V gene. The CDR3 sequence is CASGFPGTSGGTQYF. In DNA, the CDR3 is TGTGCCAGCGGCTTCCCCGGGACTAGCGGGGGGACACAGTACTTC.

The chain carries TRBV28 and TRBJ1-1; 8 bases match TRBD1. This CDR3 comprises 14 residues. The germline gives CDR1 MDHEN, CDR2 SYDVKM. The V and J ends lost 6 bases and 5 bases, in that order; junction bases with no gene match: 8. The CDR3 bases are TGTGCCAGCAGCCGGACAGGGTTGGTGACTGAAGCTTTCTTT. Translated: CASSRTGLVTEAFF. The entire variable domain, with the rest obtained from reference TRBV28 and TRBJ1-1, is as follows: DVKVTQSSRYLVKRTGEKVFLECVQDMDHENMFWYRQDPGLGLRLIYFSYDVKMKEKGDIPEGYSVSREKKERFSLILESASTNQTSMYLCASSRTGLVTEAFFGQGTRLTVV.

The chain recombines TRBV12-3 or TRBV12-4 with TRBJ1-4; D gene uncertain. V shed 7 bases and J shed 8 bases, with 8 bases lying between them. This CDR3 is built from 11 residues. DNA for the CDR3: TGTGCCAGCATCCTCGGAGAAAAACTGTTTTTT. Translating it yields CASILGEKLFF.

This clonotype has only a few counts. The genes are TRBV12-3 or TRBV12-4 and TRBJ2-5; 9 nucleotides align to TRBD2. V was pared by 2 bases and J by 5 bases, with 3 bases of the junction left unmatched. The CDR3 loop spans 14 amino acids. The CDR3 DNA sequence: TGTGCCAGCAGTTTACTAGCGGGGAGGGAGACCCAGTACTTC. Amino acid sequence: CASSLLAGRETQYF.

The sample holds a few counts of this clonotype. The chain has TRBV24-1 and TRBJ1-4; 7 nucleotides agree with TRBD1. The germline CDR1 and CDR2 sequences are KGHDR and SFDVKD. Unmatched junction bases numbered 3, after V lost 1 base and J lost 11 bases. The CDR3 spans 13 residues. The CDR3 DNA reads as TGTGCCACCAGTGATTTCGCAGGGGGGAAACTGTTTTTT. Translating it yields CATSDFAGGKLFF.

This clonotype was detected many times. The chain joins TRBV5-1 to TRBJ2-1; D is perhaps TRBD1 (6 bases). V was pared by 2 bases and J by 6 bases, with 15 bases between. This CDR3 is built from 15 residues. CDR1 is SGHRS and CDR2 is YFSETQ in the germline V gene. The CDR3 reads CASSFQGKGRNEQFF. Written as DNA, the CDR3 is TGCGCCAGCAGCTTTCAGGGGAAGGGGCGCAATGAGCAGTTCTTC.

This clonotype was recorded a few times. The V and J genes are TRBV7-9 and TRBJ2-1; D could derive from TRBD1 or TRBD2 (5 bases each). This CDR3 has 17 residues. CDR1 and CDR2 (germline): SEHNR, FQNEAQ (reference sequence). V was trimmed by 5 bases and J by 8 bases, leaving 25 bases between them. The CDR3: CASSPELGQDLGDEQFF. The CDR3 region has the DNA TGTGCCAGCAGCCCCGAACTAGGACAAGACTTGGGAGATGAGCAGTTCTTC.

The table lists this clonotype with a few counts. The J gene is TRBJ1-1, the V gene TRBV14, with D uncertain. Germline V gene sequence: CDR1 SGHDN, CDR2 FVKESK. This CDR3 has 13 amino acids. V was pared by 0 bases and J by 6 bases, with 8 bases between. The CDR3 loop reads CASSQDGRAEAFF. CDR3 in DNA: TGTGCCAGCAGCCAAGACGGTCGGGCTGAAGCTTTCTTT. Full variable domain (remainder filled in from reference TRBV14 and TRBJ1-1): EAGVTQFPSHSVIEKGQTVTLRCDPISGHDNLYWYRRVMGKEIKFLLHFVKESKQDESGMPNNRFLAERTGGTYSTLKVQPAELEDSGVYFCASSQDGRAEAFFGQGTRLTVV.